Below, one T cell receptor beta chain is given with its context. This entry is derived from a study of blood T cell repertoires in COVID-19. On the study more broadly: The origin of the acute and convalescent COVID-19 samples was the United States, Italy and Spain. Sources were T cells, B-cell-depleted T cells, or PBMCs; the material itself was cDNA or gDNA.

How the authors handled the data: Quantification of nucleated cells was approximated via reference gene primer amplification. Here immunoSEQ multiplex PCR was the method, and the copy in TCRdb shows in-frame clones only, minus some. The V and J calls and clone size were taken over from that table, and D and trimming were inferred from the DNA. Of about 150,000 clones listed, around 84% are singletons. The CDR3 is 15 amino acids. The germline CDR1 and CDR2 sequences are MNHEY and SVGAGI. V trimming: 7 bases; J trimming: 3 bases; junction bases outside the gene matches: 12. Specimen: peripheral blood. The receptor comes from a man younger than 45 with COVID-19, enrolled during active disease. The gene calls are TRBV6-5 and TRBJ2-7, with 7 nucleotides matching TRBD1. CDR3 protein: CASILAPGQFYEQYF. CDR3 DNA sequence: TGTGCCAGCATTTTAGCCCCGGGACAGTTCTACGAGCAGTACTTC.